One sample yielded the 9 T cell receptor beta chains listed below, sequenced in a study of CD8 T cells in ankylosing spondylitis. TCRdb reanalysed the 5' RACE reads using MiXCR and keeps one entry per CDR3 protein. Here the sample spans around 300,000 distinct CDR3 sequences, around 20% being singletons. Sequencing was carried out using blood, either unsorted or a sorted T cell fraction (not recorded which). The source is a female donor with ankylosing spondylitis or in good health (not recorded which).

This clonotype has only a few counts. The genes are TRBV5-1 and TRBJ2-5, with TRBD1 as a possible D gene (6 bases). CDR3 length equals 13 residues. Trimming shortened V by 4 bases and J by 1 base, and 8 bases separated the two germline ends. CDR1 and CDR2 (germline): SGHRS, YFSETQ. The CDR3 region has the DNA TGCGCCAGCAGCCTGGACAGCCAAGAGACCCAGTACTTC. Amino acid sequence: CASSLDSQETQYF.

The chain joins TRBV20-1 to TRBJ2-6, with D hard to call. This CDR3 region has 14 residues. Germline lookup yields CDR1 DFQATT and CDR2 SNEGSKA (reference sequence). Trimming took off 6 bases at V and 0 bases at J, with 9 bases between the two ends. The CDR3, as DNA: TGCAGTGCCAGGCAGACCTCTGGGGCCAACGTCCTGACTTTC. It yields the protein CSARQTSGANVLTF.

In this sample, this clonotype turned up a few times. This sequence joins TRBV5-1 and TRBJ2-1, with 8 bases aligning to TRBD2. Germline trimming cut 2 bases from V and 5 bases from J; bases unmatched to any gene: 6. This CDR3 comprises 15 residues. Per germline, CDR1 SGHRS and CDR2 YFSETQ. This chain's CDR3 is CASSFLSGSNNEQFF. The CDR3 DNA reads as TGCGCCAGCAGCTTCCTCAGCGGGAGTAACAATGAGCAGTTCTTC.

This clonotype was seen at least ten times. The gene calls are TRBV2 and TRBJ2-1; unclear D gene. Germline values: CDR1 SNHLY, CDR2 FYNNEI. CDR3 size: 18 residues. The germline V and J ends were trimmed by 5 bases and 6 bases, with 26 bases remaining between them. The chain's CDR3 is CASSTRSPPLERFNEQFF. CDR3 coding DNA: TGTGCCAGCAGTACACGATCACCCCCTTTGGAGCGATTCAATGAGCAGTTCTTC.

The chain carries TRBV28 and TRBJ2-2, with 9 bases identical to TRBD2. Germline values: CDR1 MDHEN, CDR2 SYDVKM. The trim removed 3 bases at V and 7 bases at J, leaving 6 bases unmatched. The CDR3 consists of 15 residues. The DNA of the CDR3 is TGTGCCAGCAGTTTGCCTAGCGGGAATGGCGGGGAGCTGTTTTTT. Translation: CASSLPSGNGGELFF.

The chain employs TRBV6-5 and TRBJ2-3; D remains unclear. Germline assignment: CDR1 MNHEY and CDR2 SVGAGI. Trimming left V 4 bases short and J 6 bases short, with 14 bases between. The CDR3 length is 14 residues. CDR3 bases: TGTGCCAGCAGTTTGGACCTATCAGCGGATACGCAGTATTTT. Protein product: CASSLDLSADTQYF.

The chain links TRBV20-1 to TRBJ2-7; D perhaps matches TRBD1 (6 bases). Trimming removed 7 bases at V and 2 bases at J, with 12 bases between. CDR1 and CDR2 (germline): DFQATT, SNEGSKA (reference sequence). There are 12 residues in the CDR3. The CDR3 loop reads CSGQTGPYEQYF. For the CDR3, the DNA is TGCAGTGGTCAAACAGGGCCCTACGAGCAGTACTTC.

This clonotype appeared many times. CDR3 in amino acids: CSVAQGMNTEAFF. The CDR3 region has the DNA TGCAGCGTTGCCCAGGGAATGAACACTGAAGCTTTCTTT. V is TRBV29-1 and J is TRBJ1-1; a possible D gene is TRBD1 (5 bases). This CDR3 contains 13 residues. CDR1 SQVTM and CDR2 ANQGSEA come from the germline V gene. V was cut by 4 bases and J by 0 bases, with 9 bases left in between.

V gene TRBV20-1 combines with J gene TRBJ1-2, with D perhaps TRBD1 (5 bases). Germline CDR1 reads DFQATT; CDR2 reads SNEGSKA (reference sequence). The V and J ends lost 6 bases and 7 bases respectively, with 18 bases between them. The CDR3 length is 13 residues. CDR3 nucleotides: TGCAGTGCAACGGGACGGCTTGCTGGTGGCTACACCTTC. Protein sequence: CSATGRLAGGYTF.